The text below deals with one T cell receptor beta chain. Its antigen is undetermined. These data belong to a study of T cells in Graves' hyperthyroidism and ophthalmopathy. Any patient presenting with uncontrolled infection, other autoimmune disease, pregnancy or lactation was left out. For the diagnoses, clinical symptoms, serum thyroxine and TRAb, thyroid ultrasound and orbital computed tomography were used. General observations from the study: Most thyroid-expanded clonotypes above 0.001 were also found in blood.

Germline values: CDR1 LNHDA, CDR2 SQIVND (reference sequence). CDR3 size: 16 residues. With 4 bases clipped from V and 6 bases from J, the junction kept 6 bases outside the gene matches. Amplified TCR beta CDR3 regions came from RNA transcripts. HTBI primers were used for first-round RT-PCR of the TCR CDR3. Each CDR3 protein is one row after TCRdb ran MiXCR on the multiplex PCR reads. The sample records about 690,000 distinct CDR3 sequences, about 18% being singletons. The V gene is TRBV19, the J gene TRBJ2-3; TRBD2 agrees at 14 bases. Sequencing was carried out using blood. The sequence was obtained from a man aged 45-60 years with Graves' hyperthyroidism. In nucleotides, the CDR3 is TGTGCCAGTAGTACGGGACTAGCGGGAGTGGTGGATACGCAGTATTTT. This translates into CASSTGLAGVVDTQYF.